The source of this TCR beta chain is a study of T cell repertoires in ileal Crohn's disease. The assay was immunoSEQ multiplex PCR, and TCRdb's table has in-frame clones only and misses some. The sample includes 6,500 to 9,500 clones, roughly 88% of them seen just once. Study-level findings and limits: Clonality above 26.8% at surgery always came with endoscopic recurrence.

This clone was detected only a few times. Its target is unknown. CDR1 and CDR2 (germline): MNHEY, SVGAGI. This CDR3 has 13 residues. V dropped 7 bases and J dropped 4 bases, with 13 bases sitting between them. The chain combines TRBV6-5 with TRBJ1-1; D call uncertain. Input material: ileal tissue. The source of this sequence is an adult with Crohn's disease. The CDR3 reads CASKERGFTEAFF. CDR3 sequence (DNA): TGTGCCAGCAAAGAACGGGGATTCACTGAAGCTTTCTTT.